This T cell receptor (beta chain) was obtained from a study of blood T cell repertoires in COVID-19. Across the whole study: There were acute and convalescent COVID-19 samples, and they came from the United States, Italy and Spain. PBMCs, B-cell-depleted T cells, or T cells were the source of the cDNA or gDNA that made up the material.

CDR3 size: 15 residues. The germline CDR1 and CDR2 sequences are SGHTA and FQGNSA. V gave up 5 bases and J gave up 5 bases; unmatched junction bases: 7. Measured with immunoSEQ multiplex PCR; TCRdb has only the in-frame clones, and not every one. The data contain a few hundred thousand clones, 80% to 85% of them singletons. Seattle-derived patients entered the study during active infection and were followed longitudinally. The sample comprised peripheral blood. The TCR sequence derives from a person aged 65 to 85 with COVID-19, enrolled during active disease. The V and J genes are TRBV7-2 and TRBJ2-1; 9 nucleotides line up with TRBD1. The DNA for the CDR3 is TGTGCCAGCAGCCCCCGACAGGGGGTTAACAATGAGCAGTTCTTC. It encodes CASSPRQGVNNEQFF.